Below are 28 T cell receptor beta chains sequenced from a single sample in a study of blood T cell repertoires in COVID-19. Method: immunoSEQ multiplex PCR; TCRdb's copy keeps in-frame clones and lacks some. Here the sample spans roughly 79,000 clones, roughly 90% being singletons. The sequencing input was peripheral blood. These receptors came from a woman in her 50s with acute or convalescent COVID-19.

The chain couples TRBV19 to TRBJ1-6; no clear D. CDR1 is LNHDA and CDR2 is SQIVND in the germline V gene (reference sequence). V lost 6 bases, J lost 1 base, and 10 bases lay in between. There are 15 residues in the CDR3. CDR3 sequence: CASRGGRSYNSPLHF. CDR3 in DNA: TGTGCCAGTAGAGGAGGGAGATCCTATAATTCACCCCTCCACTTT.

The chain links TRBV9 to TRBJ2-7, with 7 bases identical to TRBD1. From germline, CDR1 is SGDLS and CDR2 YYNGEE. The CDR3 is 16 residues long. J gave up 2 bases and V 2 bases, and 10 bases lay outside the gene matches. The CDR3 nucleotides are TGTGCCAGCAGCGTCTTAAGAGGACAGGATACCTACGAGCAGTACTTC. Residues: CASSVLRGQDTYEQYF.

This clone was seen only once. The V and J genes are TRBV18 and TRBJ2-2; 8 bases agree with TRBD1. V shed 4 bases, J shed 4 bases, and the junction held 11 bases outside the gene matches. The CDR3 sequence is 17 residues long. Per the germline V gene, CDR1 is KGHSH and CDR2 is LQKENI. The CDR3: CASSQPGQDGATGELFF. The CDR3 bases are TGTGCCAGCTCACAACCGGGACAGGATGGTGCCACCGGGGAGCTGTTTTTT. Together with reference TRBV18 and TRBJ2-2, the CDR3 gives the full variable domain: NAGVMQNPRHLVRRRGQEARLRCSPMKGHSHVYWYRQLPEEGLKFMVYLQKENIIDESGMPKERFSAEFPKEGPSILRIQQVVRGDSAAYFCASSQPGQDGATGELFFGEGSRLTVL.

The V and J genes are TRBV7-9 and TRBJ2-3, with 11 bases fitting TRBD2. Trimming removed 2 bases from V and 4 bases from J; junction bases left unmatched: 2. Per germline, CDR1 SEHNR and CDR2 FQNEAQ (reference sequence). The CDR3 loop spans 15 amino acids. DNA for the CDR3: TGTGCCAGCAGCTTAACTAGCGGGGGATCAGATACGCAGTATTTT. Its protein product is CASSLTSGGSDTQYF.

This chain joins TRBV19 and TRBJ1-2, with TRBD1 matching 7 bases. Trimming removed 6 bases from V and 6 bases from J; junction bases left unmatched: 7. This CDR3 contains 13 residues. CDR1 and CDR2 (germline): LNHDA, SQIVND (reference sequence). CDR3 loop: CASRMGQMDGYTF. CDR3 bases: TGTGCCAGTAGGATGGGACAGATGGATGGCTACACCTTC.

V and J are TRBV3-1 (or the pseudogene TRBV3-2) and TRBJ2-2, with 7 bases identical to TRBD2. J gave up 6 bases and V 4 bases, and 14 bases lay outside the gene matches. The CDR3 has 17 amino acids. The germline gives CDR1 LGHDT, CDR2 YNNKEL (reference sequence). CDR3 region: CASSPPSGHAPPGELFF. The CDR3 coding sequence is TGTGCCAGCAGCCCTCCTAGCGGTCACGCCCCCCCCGGGGAGCTGTTTTTT.

The rearrangement joins TRBV7-2 to TRBJ2-3, with 7 bases fitting TRBD2. The germline V gene has CDR1 SGHTA and CDR2 FQGNSA. The V and J ends lost 0 bases and 4 bases, in that order; junction bases with no gene match: 7. The CDR3 is made up of 16 amino acids. The CDR3 loop reads CASSLASGRLADTQYF. CDR3 DNA sequence: TGTGCCAGCAGCTTAGCGTCCGGGAGGTTGGCAGATACGCAGTATTTT.

This chain links TRBV7-3 with TRBJ2-1, with 11 positions matching TRBD2. The CDR3 is 15 residues long. After removal of 6 bases from V and 5 bases from J, the junction contained 6 bases not matched to a gene. Germline CDR1 and CDR2: SGHTA and FQGTGA. The DNA for the CDR3 is TGTGCCAGCAGTTTAGCGGGGGGGTTCAACAATGAGCAGTTCTTC. Its translation: CASSLAGGFNNEQFF. Looking up the rest from reference TRBV7-3 and TRBJ2-1 gives the full variable domain: GAGVSQTPSNKVTEKGKYVELRCDPISGHTALYWYRQSLGQGPEFLIYFQGTGAADDSGLPNDRFFAVRPEGSVSTLKIQRTERGDSAVYLCASSLAGGFNNEQFFGPGTRLTVL.

The V call is TRBV5-5, the J call TRBJ2-7; D is uncertain. Germline assignment: CDR1 SGHKS and CDR2 YYEKEE (reference sequence). The CDR3 runs 14 residues. Between the trimmed V and J ends, which lost 2 bases and 5 bases, there was a span of 14 bases. The CDR3 spells CASSLSPQEDEQYF. The DNA of the CDR3 is TGTGCCAGCAGCTTAAGTCCACAAGAGGACGAGCAGTACTTC.

The chain uses TRBV29-1 and TRBJ2-2; a weak D match, TRBD2 (5 bases). This CDR3 region has 12 residues. Germline CDR1 and CDR2: SQVTM and ANQGSEA. Trimming removed 7 bases at V and 4 bases at J, with 10 bases between. CDR3 DNA sequence: TGCAGCGGCGGGCCAAGCACCGGGGAGCTGTTTTTT. It is translated as CSGGPSTGELFF.

CDR3 nucleotide sequence: TGTGCCACCAGTGGCCCGGGGGGGAGCGGCAATGAGCAGTTCTTC. Its protein is CATSGPGGSGNEQFF. The chain joins TRBV24-1 to TRBJ2-1, with 8 bases that match TRBD2. The germline V gene encodes CDR1 KGHDR and CDR2 SFDVKD. The CDR3 extends over 15 amino acids. Germline trimming cut 5 bases from V and 6 bases from J; bases unmatched to any gene: 8.

The J gene is TRBJ2-1, the V gene TRBV28; maybe TRBD1 (5 bases). The CDR3 extends over 11 amino acids. V was pared by 6 bases and J by 16 bases, with 16 bases between. Germline V gene sequence: CDR1 MDHEN, CDR2 SYDVKM. CDR3 nucleotides: TGTGCCAGCAGAGCCCAGGGAAGACACTTCTTC. Encoded protein: CASRAQGRHFF.

The chain has TRBV27 and TRBJ2-5; D is uncertain. Germline-derived CDR1 and CDR2 are MNHEY and SMNVEV (reference sequence). The CDR3 runs 13 residues. V shed 4 bases and J shed 2 bases, with 8 bases lying between them. The CDR3 spells CASSYIPQETQYF. The CDR3 bases are TGTGCCAGCAGTTACATCCCGCAAGAGACCCAGTACTTC.

The V call is TRBV9, the J call TRBJ1-3; D is undetermined. This CDR3 is built from 16 residues. The germline V gene encodes CDR1 SGDLS and CDR2 YYNGEE. V gave up 0 bases and J gave up 4 bases, with 14 bases separating them. CDR3 loop: CASSVESGWSGNTIYF. CDR3 nucleotides: TGTGCCAGCAGCGTAGAGTCCGGTTGGAGCGGAAACACCATATATTTT.

The chain has TRBV7-2 and TRBJ1-2, with a weak D call TRBD1 (5 bases). CDR1 and CDR2 from the germline V gene are SGHTA and FQGNSA. The V end was cut by 1 base, the J end by 4 bases, with 13 bases between. This CDR3 has 15 amino acids. The CDR3 spells CASSLGGGWSYGYTF. The CDR3 DNA is TGTGCCAGCAGCTTAGGCGGGGGTTGGAGCTATGGCTACACCTTC.

V and J are TRBV2 and TRBJ1-3; 8 nucleotides match TRBD1. With 8 bases clipped from V and 2 bases from J, the junction kept 5 bases outside the gene matches. The CDR3 runs to 14 residues. Germline assignment: CDR1 SNHLY and CDR2 FYNNEI. The CDR3 nucleotides are TGTGCCAGCCGGCAGGGGGCGCCTGGAAACACCATATATTTT. Its translation is CASRQGAPGNTIYF.

The gene calls are TRBV9 and TRBJ2-5, with TRBD2 matching over 7 bases. CDR3 length: 15 amino acids. Trimming cost V 1 base and J 4 bases; bases outside gene matches: 7. Germline CDR1 SGDLS, CDR2 YYNGEE. In DNA, the CDR3 is TGTGCCAGCAGCGTATACGGAGGGGAGGGAGAGACCCAGTACTTC. Translated: CASSVYGGEGETQYF.

The chain couples TRBV29-1 to TRBJ2-3; D perhaps matches TRBD2 (6 bases). V lost 2 bases, J lost 2 bases, and 14 bases lay in between. The CDR3 is 15 residues long. In germline, CDR1 is SQVTM, CDR2 ANQGSEA. Here the CDR3 reads CSVETMRGNTDTQYF. For the CDR3, the DNA is TGCAGCGTTGAAACAATGCGCGGGAACACAGATACGCAGTATTTT.

This sequence joins TRBV5-6 and TRBJ1-3; 8 positions agree with TRBD1. The CDR3 length is 16 residues. V dropped 4 bases and J dropped 4; count of bases not matched to a gene: 10. Germline V lookup: CDR1 SGHDT, CDR2 YYEEEE. As DNA, the CDR3 is TGTGCCAGCAGCCGAACAACAGGGGGATCCGGAAACACCATATATTTT. It specifies CASSRTTGGSGNTIYF.

This sequence joins TRBV9 and TRBJ2-1; D is possibly TRBD2 (6 bases). Trimming stripped 4 bases from V and 9 bases from J, with 23 bases between. Germline CDR1 reads SGDLS; CDR2 reads YYNGEE. The CDR3 sequence is 16 residues long. In DNA, the CDR3 is TGTGCCAGCAGCAAAGGGGAGGTAGGCGGAGGCGGTGAGCAGTTCTTC. Its protein is CASSKGEVGGGGEQFF.

V usage is TRBV6-5 and J usage is TRBJ2-7, with 11 bases lining up with TRBD1. The CDR3 contains 15 residues. Germline V gene sequence: CDR1 MNHEY, CDR2 SVGAGI. With 4 bases clipped from V and 9 bases from J, the junction kept 11 bases outside the gene matches. The CDR3 bases are TGTGCCAGCAGTTCATCCGGGACAGGGGGGTCGGGGCAGTACTTC. This gives the protein CASSSSGTGGSGQYF.

The J gene is TRBJ2-7, the V gene TRBV2; D gene unclear. Trimming stripped 6 bases from V and 2 bases from J, with 17 bases between. The CDR3 sequence is 15 residues long. The germline V gene has CDR1 SNHLY and CDR2 FYNNEI. CDR3 residues: CASSETGSAAYEQYF. CDR3 bases: TGTGCCAGCAGCGAAACCGGGTCCGCCGCCTACGAGCAGTACTTC.

The V and J genes are TRBV7-6 and TRBJ2-3; 8 bases are a match to TRBD2. CDR1 and CDR2 (germline): SGHVS, FNYEAQ. Trimming took 6 bases from V and 0 from J; bases not matched to a gene: 14. The CDR3 covers 18 residues. CDR3 in DNA: TGTGCCAGCAGATCTAGAGGCGGGGGGACTACTAGCACAGATACGCAGTATTTT. Its translation: CASRSRGGGTTSTDTQYF.

V is TRBV5-6 and J is TRBJ1-6; TRBD1 matches 7 bases. This CDR3 region has 17 residues. Per the germline V gene, CDR1 is SGHDT and CDR2 is YYEEEE. V was pared by 3 bases and J by 9 bases, with 15 bases of the junction left unmatched. CDR3 in amino acids: CASSSEIMTGQSSPLHF. The CDR3 DNA sequence: TGTGCCAGCAGCTCCGAGATTATGACAGGGCAGAGTTCACCCCTCCACTTT.

V usage is TRBV27 and J usage is TRBJ2-7; possible D gene TRBD1, 6 bases. The V gene's germline CDR1 is MNHEY and CDR2 SMNVEV (reference sequence). There are 14 residues in the CDR3. V was trimmed by 6 bases and J by 3 bases, leaving 15 bases between them. DNA of the CDR3: TGTGCCAGCAGACCCCCGGACAGAGACTACGAGCAGTACTTC. The encoded protein is CASRPPDRDYEQYF.

The chain uses TRBV29-1 and TRBJ2-7; 9 bases align to TRBD2. This CDR3 contains 15 residues. The V gene end was trimmed by 7 bases and the J gene end by 5 bases; junction bases not matched to a gene: 15. The germline gives CDR1 SQVTM, CDR2 ANQGSEA. CDR3 coding DNA: TGCAGCGCGGTCGGCGGTAGCGGGAGTATTGACGAGCAGTACTTC. It is translated as CSAVGGSGSIDEQYF.

The chain joins TRBV7-9 to TRBJ2-5; weak D call: TRBD1 (6 bases). CDR3 length: 14 residues. Germline V gene sequence: CDR1 SEHNR, CDR2 FQNEAQ (reference sequence). Between the trimmed V and J ends, which lost 0 bases and 2 bases, there was a span of 7 bases. The CDR3 loop is CASSLAGQQETQYF. CDR3 DNA sequence: TGTGCCAGCAGCTTAGCTGGACAGCAAGAGACCCAGTACTTC.

The CDR3 nucleotides read TGCGCCAGCAGCACCGCGGACAGCTCTGGCTACACCTTC. This translates into CASSTADSSGYTF. The rearrangement uses TRBV5-1 and TRBJ1-2, with a weak D call TRBD1 (6 bases). The CDR3 sequence is 13 residues long. The germline CDR1 and CDR2 sequences are SGHRS and YFSETQ. The V gene lost 4 bases and the J gene lost 7 bases, with 14 bases spanning the gap.